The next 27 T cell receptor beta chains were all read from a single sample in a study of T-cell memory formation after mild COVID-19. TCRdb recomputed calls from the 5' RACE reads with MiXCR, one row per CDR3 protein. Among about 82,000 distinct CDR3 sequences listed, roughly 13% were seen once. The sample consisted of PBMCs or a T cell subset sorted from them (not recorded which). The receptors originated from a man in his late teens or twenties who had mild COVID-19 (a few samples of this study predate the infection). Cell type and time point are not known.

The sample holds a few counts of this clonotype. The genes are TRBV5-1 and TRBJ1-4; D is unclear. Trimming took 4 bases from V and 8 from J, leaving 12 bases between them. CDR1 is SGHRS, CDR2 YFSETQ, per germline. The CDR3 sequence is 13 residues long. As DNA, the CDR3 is TGCGCCAGCAGCACCGACCCGAGGGAAAAACTGTTTTTT. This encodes CASSTDPREKLFF.

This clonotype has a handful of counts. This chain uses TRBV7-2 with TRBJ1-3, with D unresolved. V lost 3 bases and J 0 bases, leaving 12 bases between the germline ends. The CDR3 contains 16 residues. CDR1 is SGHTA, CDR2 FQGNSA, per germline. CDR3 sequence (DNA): TGTGCCAGCAGCTTCCCCCCCGATGGCTCTGGAAACACCATATATTTT. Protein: CASSFPPDGSGNTIYF.

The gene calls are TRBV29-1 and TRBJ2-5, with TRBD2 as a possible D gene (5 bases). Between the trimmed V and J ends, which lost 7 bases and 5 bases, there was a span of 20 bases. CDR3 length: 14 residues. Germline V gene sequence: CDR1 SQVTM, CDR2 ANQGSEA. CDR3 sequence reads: CSASPDGGPETQYF. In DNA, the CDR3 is TGCAGCGCCTCACCGGACGGAGGACCGGAGACCCAGTACTTC.

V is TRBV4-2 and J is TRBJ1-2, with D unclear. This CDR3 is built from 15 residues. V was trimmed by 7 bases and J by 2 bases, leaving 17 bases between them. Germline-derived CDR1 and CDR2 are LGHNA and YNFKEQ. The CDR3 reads CASTKLGVKNYGYTF. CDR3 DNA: TGTGCCAGCACCAAACTCGGGGTGAAAAACTATGGCTACACCTTC.

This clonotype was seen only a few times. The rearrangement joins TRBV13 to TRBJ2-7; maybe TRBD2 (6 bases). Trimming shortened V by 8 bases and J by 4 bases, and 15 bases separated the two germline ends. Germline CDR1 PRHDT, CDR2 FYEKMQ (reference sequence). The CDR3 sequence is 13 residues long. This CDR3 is CASWGGTRYEQYF. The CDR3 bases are TGTGCCAGCTGGGGCGGGACGAGGTACGAGCAGTACTTC. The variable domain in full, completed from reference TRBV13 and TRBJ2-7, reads AAGVIQSPRHLIKEKRETATLKCYPIPRHDTVYWYQQGPGQDPQFLISFYEKMQSDKGSIPDRFSAQQFSDYHSELNMSSLELGDSALYFCASWGGTRYEQYFGPGTRLTVT.

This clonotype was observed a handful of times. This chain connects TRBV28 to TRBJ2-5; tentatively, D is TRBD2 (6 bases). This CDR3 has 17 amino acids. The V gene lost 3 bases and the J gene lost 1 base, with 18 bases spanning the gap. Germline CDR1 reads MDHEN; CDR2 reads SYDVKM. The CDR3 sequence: CASSFPLAYGSQETQYF. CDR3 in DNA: TGTGCCAGCAGTTTCCCTCTAGCTTACGGGAGCCAAGAGACCCAGTACTTC.

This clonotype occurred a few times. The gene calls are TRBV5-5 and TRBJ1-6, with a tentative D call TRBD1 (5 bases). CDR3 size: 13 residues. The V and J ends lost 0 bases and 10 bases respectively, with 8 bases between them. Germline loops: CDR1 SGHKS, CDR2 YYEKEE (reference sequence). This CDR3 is CASSLVGGSPLHF. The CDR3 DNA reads TGTGCCAGCAGCTTGGTGGGGGGATCACCCCTCCACTTT.

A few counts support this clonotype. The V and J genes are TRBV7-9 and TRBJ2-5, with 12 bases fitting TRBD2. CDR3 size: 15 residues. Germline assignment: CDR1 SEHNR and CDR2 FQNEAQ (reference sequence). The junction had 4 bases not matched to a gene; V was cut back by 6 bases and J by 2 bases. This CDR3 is CASRSGTSGQETQYF. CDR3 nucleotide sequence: TGTGCCAGCAGATCCGGGACTAGCGGGCAAGAGACCCAGTACTTC.

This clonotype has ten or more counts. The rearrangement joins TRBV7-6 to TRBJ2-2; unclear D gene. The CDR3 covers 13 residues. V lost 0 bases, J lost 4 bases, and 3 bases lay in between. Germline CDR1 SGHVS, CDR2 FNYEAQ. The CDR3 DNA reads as TGTGCCAGCAGCTTAGCTCCCACCGGGGAGCTGTTTTTT. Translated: CASSLAPTGELFF.

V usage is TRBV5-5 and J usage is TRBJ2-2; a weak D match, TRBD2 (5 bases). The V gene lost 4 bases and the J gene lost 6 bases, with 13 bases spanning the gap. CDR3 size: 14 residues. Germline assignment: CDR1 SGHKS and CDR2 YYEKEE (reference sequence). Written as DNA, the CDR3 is TGTGCCAGCAGCATTTGGACCGGGGCCGGGGAGCTGTTTTTT. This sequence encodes CASSIWTGAGELFF.

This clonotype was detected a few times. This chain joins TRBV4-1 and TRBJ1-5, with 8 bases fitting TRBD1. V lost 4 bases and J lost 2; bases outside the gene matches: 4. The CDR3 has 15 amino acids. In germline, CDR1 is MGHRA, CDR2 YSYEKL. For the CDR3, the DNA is TGCGCCAGCAGCCCCCAGGGGGCGGGCAATCAGCCCCAGCATTTT. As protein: CASSPQGAGNQPQHF.

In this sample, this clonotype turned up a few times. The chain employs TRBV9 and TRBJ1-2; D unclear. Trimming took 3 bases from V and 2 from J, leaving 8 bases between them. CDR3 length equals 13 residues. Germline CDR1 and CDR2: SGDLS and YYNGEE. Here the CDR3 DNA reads TGTGCCAGCAGCGGTGGCGGGAACTATGGCTACACCTTC. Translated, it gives CASSGGGNYGYTF.

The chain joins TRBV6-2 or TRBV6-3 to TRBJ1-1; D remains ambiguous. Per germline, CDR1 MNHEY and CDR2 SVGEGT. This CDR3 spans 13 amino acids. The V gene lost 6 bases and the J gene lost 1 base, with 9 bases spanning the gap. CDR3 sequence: CASSLNWNTEAFF. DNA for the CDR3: TGTGCCAGCAGCTTAAATTGGAACACTGAAGCTTTCTTT.

The DNA for the CDR3 is TGCGCCAGCAGCCCCGGACAGGTGGAATGCGAGCAGTACGTC. The encoded protein is CASSPGQVECEQYV. The rearrangement joins TRBV5-1 to TRBJ2-7, with TRBD1 matching over 7 bases. CDR1 is SGHRS and CDR2 is YFSETQ in the germline V gene. This CDR3 comprises 14 residues. V dropped 4 bases and J dropped 6; count of bases not matched to a gene: 10.

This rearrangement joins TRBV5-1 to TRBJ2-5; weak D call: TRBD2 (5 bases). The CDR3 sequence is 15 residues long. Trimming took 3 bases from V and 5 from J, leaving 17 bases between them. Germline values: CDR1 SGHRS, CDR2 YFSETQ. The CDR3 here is CASSSTTRVEETQYF. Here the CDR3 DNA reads TGCGCCAGCAGCTCGACTACCCGAGTAGAGGAGACCCAGTACTTC.

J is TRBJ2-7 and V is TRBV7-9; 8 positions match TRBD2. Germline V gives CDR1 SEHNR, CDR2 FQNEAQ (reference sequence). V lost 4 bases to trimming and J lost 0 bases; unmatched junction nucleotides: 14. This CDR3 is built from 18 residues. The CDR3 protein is CASSSHHRGSGGSYEQYF. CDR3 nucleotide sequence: TGTGCCAGCAGCTCCCACCATCGGGGGAGCGGGGGCTCCTACGAGCAGTACTTC. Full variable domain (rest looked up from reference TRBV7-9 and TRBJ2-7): DTGVSQNPRHKITKRGQNVTFRCDPISEHNRLYWYRQTLGQGPEFLTYFQNEAQLEKSRLLSDRFSAERPKGSFSTLEIQRTEQGDSAMYLCASSSHHRGSGGSYEQYFGPGTRLTVT.

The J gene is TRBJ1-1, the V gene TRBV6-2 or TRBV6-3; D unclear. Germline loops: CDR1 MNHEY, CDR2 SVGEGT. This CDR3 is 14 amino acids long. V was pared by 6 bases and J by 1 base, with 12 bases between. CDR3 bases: TGTGCCAGCAGAAGCAGGACGGGGAACACTGAAGCTTTCTTT. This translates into CASRSRTGNTEAFF.

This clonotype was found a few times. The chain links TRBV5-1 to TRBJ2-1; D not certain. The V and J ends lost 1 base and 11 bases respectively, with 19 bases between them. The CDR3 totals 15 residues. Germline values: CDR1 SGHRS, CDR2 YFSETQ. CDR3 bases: TGCGCCAGCAGCTTGTGCCAGGAGAGTCTTTGCCAGCAGTTCTTC. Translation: CASSLCQESLCQQFF.

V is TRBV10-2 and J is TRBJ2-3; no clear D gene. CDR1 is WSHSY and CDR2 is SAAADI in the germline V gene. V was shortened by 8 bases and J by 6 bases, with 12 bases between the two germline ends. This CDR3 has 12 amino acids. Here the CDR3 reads CASFQRRDTQYF. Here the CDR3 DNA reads TGCGCCAGCTTCCAGAGGCGGGATACGCAGTATTTT.

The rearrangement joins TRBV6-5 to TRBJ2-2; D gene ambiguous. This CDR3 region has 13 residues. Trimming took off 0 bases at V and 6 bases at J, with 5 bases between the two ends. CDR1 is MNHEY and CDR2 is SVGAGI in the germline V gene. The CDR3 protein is CASSYSRSGELFF. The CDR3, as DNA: TGTGCCAGCAGTTACTCGAGATCCGGGGAGCTGTTTTTT.

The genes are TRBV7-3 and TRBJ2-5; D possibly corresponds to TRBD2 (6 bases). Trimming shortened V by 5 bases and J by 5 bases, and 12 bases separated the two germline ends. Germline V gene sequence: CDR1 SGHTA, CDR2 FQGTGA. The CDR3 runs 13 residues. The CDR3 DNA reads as TGTGCCAGCAGCCCTGAGGGGAGGGAGACCCAGTACTTC. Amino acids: CASSPEGRETQYF.

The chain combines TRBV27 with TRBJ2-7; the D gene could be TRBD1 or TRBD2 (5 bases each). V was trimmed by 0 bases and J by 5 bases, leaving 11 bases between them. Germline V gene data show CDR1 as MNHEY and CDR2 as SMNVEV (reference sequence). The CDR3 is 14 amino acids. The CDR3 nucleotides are TGTGCCAGCAGTTTATCGCCGGGGACCCACGAGCAGTACGTC. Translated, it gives CASSLSPGTHEQYV.

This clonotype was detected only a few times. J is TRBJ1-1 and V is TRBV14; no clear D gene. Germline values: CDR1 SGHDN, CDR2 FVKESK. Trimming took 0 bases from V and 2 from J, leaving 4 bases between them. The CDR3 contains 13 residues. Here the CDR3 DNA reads TGTGCCAGCAGCCAAGACCTAAACACTGAAGCTTTCTTT. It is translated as CASSQDLNTEAFF.

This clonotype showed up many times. CDR3 region: CASSDPPAGNYEQYF. DNA of the CDR3: TGTGCCAGCAGTGACCCCCCAGCGGGGAATTACGAGCAGTACTTC. The V call is TRBV2, the J call TRBJ2-7; TRBD2 agrees at 7 bases. V shed 3 bases, J shed 4 bases, and the junction held 9 bases outside the gene matches. Germline V gene sequence: CDR1 SNHLY, CDR2 FYNNEI. The CDR3 contains 15 residues.

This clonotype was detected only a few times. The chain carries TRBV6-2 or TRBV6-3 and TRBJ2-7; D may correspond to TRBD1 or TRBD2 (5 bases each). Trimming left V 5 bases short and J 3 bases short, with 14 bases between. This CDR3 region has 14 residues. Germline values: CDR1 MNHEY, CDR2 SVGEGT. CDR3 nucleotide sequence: TGTGCCAGCAGTCAAGTTGTGGGGGACTACGAGCAGTACGTC. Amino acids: CASSQVVGDYEQYV.

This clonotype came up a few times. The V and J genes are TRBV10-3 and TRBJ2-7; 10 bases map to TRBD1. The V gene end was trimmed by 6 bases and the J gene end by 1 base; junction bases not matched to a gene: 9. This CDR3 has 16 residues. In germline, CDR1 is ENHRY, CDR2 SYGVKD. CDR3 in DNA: TGTGCCATCAGGTTATCCGGGACAGGGGCGTCCTACGAGCAGTACTTC. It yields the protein CAIRLSGTGASYEQYF.

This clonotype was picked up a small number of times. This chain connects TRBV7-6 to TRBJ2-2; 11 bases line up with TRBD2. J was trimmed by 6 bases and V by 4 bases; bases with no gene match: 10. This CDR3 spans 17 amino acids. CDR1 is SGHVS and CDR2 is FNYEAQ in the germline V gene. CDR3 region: CASSYLPLAGGSGELFF. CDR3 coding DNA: TGTGCCAGCAGCTACCTCCCCCTAGCGGGGGGTTCCGGGGAGCTGTTTTTT.